This section outlines one T cell receptor (beta chain) sequence together with its context. Running of the v3.0 immunoSEQ assay took place at survey level. The data were produced by immunoSEQ multiplex PCR, yet TCRdb's version contains in-frame clones alone and is incomplete. The data hold under 45,000 clones, with about 86% observed a single time. Germline V CDR1 and CDR2: KGHSH, LQKENI. The CDR3 is 12 amino acids. Trimming left V 6 bases short and J 1 base short, with 6 bases between. Every one of the donors gave at least one pre-ART PBMC sample and at least two post-ART PBMC samples. This sample was taken from a study of long-term antiretroviral therapy in people with HIV.

The chain couples TRBV18 to TRBJ1-1; D not resolved. This specimen consisted of unsorted PBMCs, obtained 1.2 years after starting antiretroviral therapy. The sequence derives from a woman aged 45-60 years with HIV. CDR3: CASSGGNTEAFF. In nucleotides, the CDR3 is TGTGCCAGCTCGGGAGGGAACACTGAAGCTTTCTTT.